What follows are 25 T cell receptor beta chains derived from one specimen sequenced in a study of beta chain features in type 1 diabetes. Broader study findings: Type 1 diabetes patients showed a moderate but significant shortening of TCRB CDR3s in all four CD4+ subsets.

The authors reverse transcribed all of the isolated RNA, so sequencing captured expressed TCRB transcripts. Data came from immunoSEQ multiplex PCR; TCRdb stores just in-frame clones and leaves some out. The repertoire holds around 170,000 clones, 7% to 9.5% seen once, with roughly 0.72% in the top ten. Their recognized antigens are unknown. The sequenced sample consisted of central memory CD4+ T cells from blood. The receptors here all came from a woman in her thirties with type 1 diabetes.

This clone was seen a few times. This chain uses TRBV4-2 with TRBJ2-7, with D perhaps TRBD2 (5 bases). The ends were cut back, 2 bases at V and 7 bases at J, with 18 bases in the middle. Looked up from germline, CDR1 is LGHNA and CDR2 is YNFKEQ. CDR3 length: 15 residues. For the CDR3, the DNA is TGTGCCAGCAGCCAACGCGCGGGCGACTGGGGAGAGCAGTACTTC. It encodes CASSQRAGDWGEQYF.

This clone was counted between two and nine times. V gene TRBV29-1 combines with J gene TRBJ2-7; D may be TRBD2 (6 bases). Looked up from germline, CDR1 is SQVTM and CDR2 is ANQGSEA. The CDR3 totals 14 residues. The V and J ends lost 4 bases and 1 base respectively, with 14 bases between them. CDR3 loop: CSVVFPGRSYEQYF. The CDR3 region has the DNA TGCAGCGTTGTATTCCCGGGGAGGTCCTACGAGCAGTACTTC.

A few counts support this clone. The gene calls are TRBV7-8 and TRBJ2-1; 11 bases map to TRBD2. The germline CDR1 and CDR2 sequences are SGHVS and FQNEAQ. The CDR3 covers 15 residues. V shed 5 bases, J shed 8 bases, and the junction held 8 bases outside the gene matches. The CDR3 DNA is TGTGCCAGCAGCGGAGGGCTAGCGGGAGGAGATGAGCAGTTCTTC. As protein: CASSGGLAGGDEQFF.

In its sample, this clone was seen a few times. This chain links TRBV2 with TRBJ2-1; D possibly corresponds to TRBD2 (7 bases). Per the germline V gene, CDR1 is SNHLY and CDR2 is FYNNEI. The V and J ends lost 6 bases and 12 bases respectively, with 15 bases between them. The CDR3 length is 12 residues. The CDR3 sequence: CASRGASGSQFF. Written as DNA, the CDR3 is TGTGCCAGCAGGGGGGCTAGCGGATCGCAGTTCTTC.

The genes are TRBV5-6 and TRBJ2-1, with D perhaps matching TRBD2 (6 bases). The CDR3 covers 15 residues. V was pared by 0 bases and J by 1 base, with 8 bases between. Germline V gene lookup returns CDR1 SGHDT and CDR2 YYEEEE. In nucleotides, the CDR3 is TGTGCCAGCAGCTTGGGCGGGATTTCCTACAATGAGCAGTTCTTC. Amino acid sequence: CASSLGGISYNEQFF.

This rearrangement joins TRBV5-1 to TRBJ1-2; D remains unclear. Germline CDR1 is SGHRS and CDR2 is YFSETQ. The CDR3 is made up of 12 amino acids. V was clipped by 0 bases and J by 4 bases, with 4 bases between them. CDR3 bases: TGCGCCAGCAGCTTGGGCGGCTATGGCTACACCTTC. It codes for CASSLGGYGYTF.

The rearrangement links TRBV9 to TRBJ1-1; D gene unclear. V lost 3 bases and J 1 base, leaving 7 bases between the germline ends. From germline, CDR1 is SGDLS and CDR2 YYNGEE. The CDR3 is 13 amino acids. CDR3 DNA: TGTGCCAGCAGCGGAGGGCCGAACACTGAAGCTTTCTTT. Protein: CASSGGPNTEAFF.

The V gene is TRBV11-2, the J gene TRBJ1-2; D is unclear. Germline CDR1 SGHAT, CDR2 FQNNGV. This CDR3 region has 12 residues. V was cut by 6 bases and J by 4 bases, with 9 bases left in between. The CDR3 nucleotides are TGTGCCAGCAGGGGGAGGAGCTATGGCTACACCTTC. It encodes CASRGRSYGYTF. Together with reference TRBV11-2 and TRBJ1-2, the CDR3 gives the full variable domain: EAGVAQSPRYKIIEKRQSVAFWCNPISGHATLYWYQQILGQGPKLLIQFQNNGVVDDSQLPKDRFSAERLKGVDSTLKIQPAKLEDSAVYLCASRGRSYGYTFGSGTRLTVV.

The chain recombines TRBV15 with TRBJ1-2; 7 bases line up with TRBD1. The CDR3 is 17 amino acids. Germline trimming cut 5 bases from V and 6 bases from J; bases unmatched to any gene: 18. CDR1 and CDR2 (germline): LNHNV, YYDKDF (reference sequence). The CDR3: CATSPWIGIDRANGYTF. The CDR3 DNA reads as TGTGCCACCAGCCCATGGATAGGTATCGACAGGGCTAATGGCTACACCTTC.

The gene calls are TRBV18 and TRBJ2-3, with 10 bases identical to TRBD2. CDR1 KGHSH and CDR2 LQKENI come from the germline V gene. The length of the CDR3 is 16 residues. V shed 4 bases and J 0 bases; nucleotides not matched to a gene: 4. The CDR3 spells CASSRAGGASTDTQYF. CDR3 DNA: TGTGCCAGCTCACGAGCGGGAGGGGCAAGCACAGATACGCAGTATTTT.

This clone appeared a few times. The chain employs TRBV19 and TRBJ1-1; the D is unclear. Germline CDR1 and CDR2: LNHDA and SQIVND (reference sequence). V was clipped by 0 bases and J by 3 bases, with 11 bases between them. The CDR3 is made up of 15 amino acids. This chain's CDR3 is CASSIDGREDTEAFF. The CDR3 region has the DNA TGTGCCAGTAGTATAGATGGAAGAGAGGACACTGAAGCTTTCTTT.

V is TRBV11-1 and J is TRBJ1-1, with D maybe TRBD1 (5 bases). CDR3 length equals 15 residues. Germline V gives CDR1 SGHAT, CDR2 FQDESV (reference sequence). The V and J ends lost 5 bases and 4 bases respectively, with 17 bases between them. The CDR3 bases are TGTGCCAGCAGCCCCTGGGACGAGGAGGGCACTGAAGCTTTCTTT. It is translated as CASSPWDEEGTEAFF.

This clone was observed a few times. V usage is TRBV19 and J usage is TRBJ2-1; TRBD1 aligns across 7 bases. V was clipped by 1 base and J by 8 bases; unmatched bases: 8. CDR3 length: 15 residues. Germline CDR1 and CDR2: LNHDA and SQIVND (reference sequence). CDR3 sequence: CASSIVSGGLYEQFF. The CDR3 DNA follows: TGTGCCAGTAGTATAGTGTCAGGGGGATTATATGAGCAGTTCTTC.

This clone was recorded a few times. The rearrangement joins TRBV5-1 to TRBJ2-2, with 9 bases fitting TRBD1. The CDR3 sequence is 16 residues long. Germline loops: CDR1 SGHRS, CDR2 YFSETQ. J lost 7 bases, V lost 7 bases, and 14 bases had no gene match. The CDR3 coding sequence is TGCGCCAGCGCCTCGATCGGACAGGGGAGCAACGGGGAGCTGTTTTTT. Translating it yields CASASIGQGSNGELFF.

The CDR3 bases are TGTGCCACCAGCAGAGTTCCGGAGGGGGCTTTCTTT. Its protein is CATSRVPEGAFF. The rearrangement joins TRBV15 to TRBJ1-1; D is possibly TRBD1 (5 bases). The V gene lost 1 base and the J gene lost 11 bases, with 11 bases spanning the gap. The CDR3 is made up of 12 amino acids. CDR1 is LNHNV and CDR2 is YYDKDF in the germline V gene (reference sequence).

This clone has more than one count but fewer than ten. The rearrangement joins TRBV4-2 to TRBJ1-2; D is undetermined. CDR1 is LGHNA and CDR2 is YNFKEQ in the germline V gene. V lost 0 bases, J lost 5 bases, and 13 bases lay in between. This CDR3 contains 15 residues. The chain's CDR3 is CASSQDMAGGYGYTF. For the CDR3, the DNA is TGTGCCAGCAGCCAAGATATGGCCGGAGGGTATGGCTACACCTTC.

This clone was observed a handful of times. The rearrangement uses TRBV5-6 and TRBJ1-3, with a weak D call TRBD1 (5 bases). This CDR3 region has 16 residues. Per the germline V gene, CDR1 is SGHDT and CDR2 is YYEEEE. Between the trimmed V and J ends, which lost 0 bases and 2 bases, there was a span of 12 bases. The CDR3: CASSLDWSGTGNTIYF. The CDR3 coding sequence is TGTGCCAGCAGCTTGGATTGGTCAGGGACTGGAAACACCATATATTTT. The full variable domain, in which reference TRBV5-6 and TRBJ1-3 provide the parts outside the CDR3, is DAGVTQSPTHLIKTRGQQVTLRCSPKSGHDTVSWYQQALGQGPQFIFQYYEEEERQRGNFPDRFSGHQFPNYSSELNVNALLLGDSALYLCASSLDWSGTGNTIYFGEGSWLTVV.

The chain recombines TRBV30 with TRBJ1-5, with D maybe TRBD1 (5 bases). The V end was cut by 0 bases, the J end by 2 bases, with 5 bases between. Germline V gene lookup returns CDR1 GTSNPN and CDR2 SVGIG (reference sequence). The CDR3 runs to 13 residues. In nucleotides, the CDR3 is TGTGCCTGGAGTGTAGGGGGCAATCAGCCCCAGCATTTT. Protein product: CAWSVGGNQPQHF.

This sequence joins TRBV2 and TRBJ1-2, with 9 positions matching TRBD1. The germline V gene has CDR1 SNHLY and CDR2 FYNNEI. This CDR3 is built from 15 residues. J was trimmed by 4 bases and V by 6 bases; bases with no gene match: 9. For the CDR3, the DNA is TGTGCCAGCAGCCAAACAGGGGGCGATGGCTATGGCTACACCTTC. The encoded protein is CASSQTGGDGYGYTF.

This clone was recorded a few times. The chain is built from TRBV9 and TRBJ2-2; TRBD1 matches at 7 bases. The CDR3 length is 14 residues. CDR1 is SGDLS and CDR2 is YYNGEE in the germline V gene. The V and J ends lost 0 bases and 5 bases, in that order; junction bases with no gene match: 1. In DNA, the CDR3 is TGTGCCAGCAGCGTAGCCAGGGGGACCGGGGAGCTGTTTTTT. Translating it yields CASSVARGTGELFF. The whole variable domain, filled in from reference TRBV9 and TRBJ2-2, reads DSGVTQTPKHLITATGQRVTLRCSPRSGDLSVYWYQQSLDQGLQFLIQYYNGEERAKGNILERFSAQQFPDLHSELNLSSLELGDSALYFCASSVARGTGELFFGEGSRLTVL.

The chain is built from TRBV7-9 and TRBJ1-1; D is ambiguous. Between the trimmed V and J ends, which lost 8 bases and 1 base, there was a span of 11 bases. This CDR3 is built from 13 residues. Germline-derived CDR1 and CDR2 are SEHNR and FQNEAQ (reference sequence). CDR3 sequence: CASEETENTEAFF. DNA of the CDR3: TGTGCCAGCGAAGAAACAGAGAACACTGAAGCTTTCTTT.

In its sample, this clone was seen a few times. This sequence joins TRBV5-8 and TRBJ1-2, with D hard to call. Germline CDR1 and CDR2: SGHTS and YDEGEE. The CDR3 runs to 12 residues. The V end lost 2 bases, the J end lost 1 base, and 3 bases lay between the germline ends. The DNA of the CDR3 is TGTGCCAGCAGCTTCAGTAACTATGGCTACACCTTC. Protein sequence: CASSFSNYGYTF. Using reference TRBV5-8 and TRBJ1-2 for the parts outside the CDR3, the full variable domain is EAGVTQSPTHLIKTRGQQATLRCSPISGHTSVYWYQQALGLGLQFLLWYDEGEERNRGNFPPRFSGRQFPNYSSELNVNALELEDSALYLCASSFSNYGYTFGSGTRLTVV.

This clone was counted between two and nine times. The V gene is TRBV7-9, the J gene TRBJ2-7, with 12 bases matching TRBD2. Germline V lookup: CDR1 SEHNR, CDR2 FQNEAQ (reference sequence). The CDR3 sequence is 16 residues long. V lost 6 bases to trimming and J lost 2 bases; unmatched junction nucleotides: 8. Here the CDR3 DNA reads TGTGCCAGCAGTTGGACTAGCGGGAAAAGGGCCTACGAGCAGTACTTC. Translation gives CASSWTSGKRAYEQYF.

V is TRBV28 and J is TRBJ2-7, with TRBD2 matching over 8 bases. The CDR3 extends over 13 amino acids. V shed 8 bases, J shed 0 bases, and the junction held 3 bases outside the gene matches. Germline V CDR1 and CDR2: MDHEN, SYDVKM. The CDR3 bases are TGTGCCAGCCTAAGCGGGAGCTCCTACGAGCAGTACTTC. Translating it yields CASLSGSSYEQYF.

This clone has more than one count but fewer than ten. The J gene is TRBJ2-3, the V gene TRBV7-8, with D hard to call. The CDR3 extends over 14 amino acids. V was cut by 1 base and J by 4 bases, with 9 bases left in between. Germline CDR1 reads SGHVS; CDR2 reads FQNEAQ. The CDR3 sequence is CASSLDSYPDTQYF. In DNA, the CDR3 is TGTGCCAGCAGCTTAGACTCCTACCCAGATACGCAGTATTTT.